Listed here are 26 T cell receptor beta chains from one sample, sequenced in a study of response to subunit inactivated influenza vaccine. MiXCR was run by TCRdb on the RT-PCR reads, yielding one entry per CDR3 protein. Of more than 450,000 distinct CDR3 sequences in the sample, approximately 10% were seen once. The material sequenced was PBMCs from blood, taken on the day of vaccination. Every receptor here comes from a man aged 45 to 65 who received an inactivated influenza vaccine.

The chain employs TRBV18 and TRBJ2-3; TRBD2 agrees at 10 bases. The CDR3 contains 16 residues. CDR1 is KGHSH, CDR2 LQKENI, per germline. V trimming: 0 bases; J trimming: 5 bases; junction bases outside the gene matches: 5. The CDR3 region has the DNA TGTGCCAGCTCACCACCCCTAGCGGGAGTAGAAGATACGCAGTATTTT. It is translated as CASSPPLAGVEDTQYF.

This clonotype occurred a few times. The rearrangement uses TRBV14 and TRBJ2-2; D may be TRBD2 (7 bases). CDR1 is SGHDN, CDR2 FVKESK, per germline. CDR3 size: 15 residues. V lost 1 base, J lost 6 bases, and 12 bases lay in between. DNA of the CDR3: TGTGCCAGCAGCCAAGTGGGGGGGCTCGCCGGGGAGCTGTTTTTT. Translated, it gives CASSQVGGLAGELFF.

V is TRBV27 and J is TRBJ2-1; TRBD1 matches 8 bases. The CDR3 contains 15 residues. Germline V gene sequence: CDR1 MNHEY, CDR2 SMNVEV (reference sequence). Trimming removed 0 bases from V and 7 bases from J; junction bases left unmatched: 5. The CDR3 DNA is TGTGCCAGCAGTTTATCACGGACAGGGCCTAATGAGCAGTTCTTC. Its protein product is CASSLSRTGPNEQFF.

Only a few counts were recorded for this clonotype. This rearrangement joins TRBV21-1 to TRBJ2-7; TRBD1 is the table's D call, not checked against the DNA. TRBV21-1 is shown as a pseudogene. This CDR3 contains 14 residues. The CDR3 DNA reads TGTGCCAGCAGCAAACACAGGGTGGTCTACGAGCAGTACTTC. Its translation: CASSKHRVVYEQYF.

The V call is TRBV5-6, the J call TRBJ1-2; D call uncertain. This CDR3 spans 14 amino acids. From germline, CDR1 is SGHDT and CDR2 YYEEEE. V was shortened by 2 bases and J by 4 bases, with 12 bases between the two germline ends. CDR3: CASSFRLQSYGYTF. The DNA for the CDR3 is TGTGCCAGCAGCTTCCGGTTACAATCCTATGGCTACACCTTC.

This clonotype was detected a few times. V is TRBV11-2 and J is TRBJ2-2; 7 positions match TRBD1. There are 16 residues in the CDR3. The germline V gene has CDR1 SGHAT and CDR2 FQNNGV. The ends lost 5 bases at V and 2 bases at J; junction bases unmatched: 8. The CDR3 sequence is CASSQTGQSNTGELFF. CDR3 DNA sequence: TGTGCCAGCAGCCAGACGGGACAGAGTAACACCGGGGAGCTGTTTTTT.

The genes are TRBV20-1 and TRBJ1-6, with D maybe TRBD1 (6 bases). The CDR3 is made up of 14 amino acids. Germline CDR1 DFQATT, CDR2 SNEGSKA (reference sequence). V was clipped by 6 bases and J by 6 bases, with 15 bases between them. The CDR3 reads CSAKIRGFNSPLHF. The CDR3 DNA follows: TGCAGTGCCAAAATCAGGGGATTTAATTCACCCCTCCACTTT.

The chain combines TRBV30 with TRBJ1-4; possibly TRBD1 for D (6 bases). The germline gives CDR1 GTSNPN, CDR2 SVGIG (reference sequence). V lost 1 base to trimming and J lost 8 bases, with 17 bases between them. This CDR3 comprises 15 residues. This CDR3 reads CAWSAARTVVEKLFF. In DNA form, the CDR3 reads TGTGCCTGGAGTGCCGCGCGGACAGTAGTAGAAAAACTGTTTTTT.

The chain combines TRBV6-5 with TRBJ1-1, with D unresolved. V was pared by 4 bases and J by 12 bases, with 15 bases between. CDR1 is MNHEY, CDR2 SVGAGI, per germline. The CDR3 runs to 12 residues. The CDR3 bases are TGTGCCAGCAGTTTCTCCGGGCGACAAACTTTCTTT. Residues: CASSFSGRQTFF.

The rearrangement links TRBV5-1 to TRBJ2-1; 10 nucleotides line up with TRBD1. V lost 2 bases and J lost 8; bases outside the gene matches: 13. Germline V gene sequence: CDR1 SGHRS, CDR2 YFSETQ. The CDR3 spans 17 residues. The CDR3, as DNA: TGCGCCAGCAGCTTTTTTACGGGACAGGGGCGGTTCGATGAGCAGTTCTTC. Translated: CASSFFTGQGRFDEQFF.

The chain couples TRBV9 to TRBJ2-1; TRBD2 aligns across 9 bases. With 4 bases clipped from V and 2 bases from J, the junction kept 10 bases outside the gene matches. Looked up from germline, CDR1 is SGDLS and CDR2 is YYNGEE. The CDR3 runs to 17 residues. CDR3: CASSTRLAESTYNEQFF. CDR3 DNA: TGTGCCAGCAGCACACGACTAGCGGAAAGTACCTACAATGAGCAGTTCTTC.

The sample holds a few counts of this clonotype. This chain joins TRBV7-8 and TRBJ2-3; D unresolved. V lost 3 bases to trimming and J lost 0 bases, with 10 bases between them. Germline CDR1 and CDR2: SGHVS and FQNEAQ. This CDR3 has 15 residues. CDR3 in amino acids: CASSFSLGSTDTQYF. CDR3 sequence (DNA): TGTGCCAGCAGCTTCAGCCTCGGGAGCACAGATACGCAGTATTTT. The full variable domain, completed using reference TRBV7-8 and TRBJ2-3, is GAGVSQSPRYKVAKRGQDVALRCDPISGHVSLFWYQQALGQGPEFLTYFQNEAQLDKSGLPSDRFFAERPEGSVSTLKIQRTQQEDSAVYLCASSFSLGSTDTQYFGPGTRLTVL.

This clonotype was counted only a few times. Here the CDR3 reads CASSNLGQGNVLTF. Here the CDR3 DNA reads TGTGCCAGCAGCAACCTAGGACAGGGGAACGTCCTGACTTTC. This rearrangement joins TRBV27 to TRBJ2-6, with 9 bases matching TRBD1. The CDR3 has 14 residues. Germline V gene lookup returns CDR1 MNHEY and CDR2 SMNVEV (reference sequence). Trimming took 6 bases from V and 10 from J; bases not matched to a gene: 7.

This clonotype was counted at least ten times. The chain has TRBV6-2 or TRBV6-3 and TRBJ1-5; TRBD1 agrees at 7 bases. J gave up 5 bases and V 7 bases, and 5 bases lay outside the gene matches. This CDR3 contains 13 residues. CDR1 and CDR2 from the germline V gene are MNHEY and SVGEGT. CDR3 coding DNA: TGTGCCAGCACCGATACAGGGGATCAGCCCCAGCATTTT. Its protein product is CASTDTGDQPQHF.

This rearrangement joins TRBV29-1 to TRBJ2-5; no clear D. Germline CDR1 SQVTM, CDR2 ANQGSEA. This CDR3 spans 11 amino acids. Trimming cost V 7 bases and J 3 bases, with 9 bases left between them. CDR3 bases: TGCAGCGCTGGACCTGAAGAGACCCAGTACTTC. This sequence encodes CSAGPEETQYF. Complete variable domain (other parts from reference TRBV29-1 and TRBJ2-5): SAVISQKPSRDICQRGTSLTIQCQVDSQVTMMFWYRQQPGQSLTLIATANQGSEATYESGFVIDKFPISRPNLTFSTLTVSNMSPEDSSIYLCSAGPEETQYFGPGTRLLVL.

V gene TRBV10-3 combines with J gene TRBJ1-2, with 8 bases aligning to TRBD1. Germline V gives CDR1 ENHRY, CDR2 SYGVKD. J lost 6 bases, V lost 9 bases, and 3 bases had no gene match. The CDR3 length is 11 residues. CDR3: CAITQGDGYTF. The CDR3 DNA is TGTGCCATTACACAGGGGGATGGCTACACCTTC.

The rearrangement joins TRBV20-1 to TRBJ2-3; 7 bases fit TRBD2. From germline, CDR1 is DFQATT and CDR2 SNEGSKA (reference sequence). This CDR3 is 17 amino acids long. The V and J ends lost 6 bases and 1 base, in that order; junction bases with no gene match: 16. The CDR3 DNA sequence: TGCAGTGCGCAGAGAGCGGGACTCCCCGGGGGCACAGATACGCAGTATTTT. Amino acid sequence: CSAQRAGLPGGTDTQYF.

This chain links TRBV12-3 or TRBV12-4 with TRBJ2-7, with D perhaps TRBD1 (5 bases). V was cut by 6 bases and J by 3 bases, with 18 bases left in between. The CDR3 loop spans 15 amino acids. The CDR3 sequence: CASSPGNGHRYEQYF. In DNA, the CDR3 is TGTGCCAGCAGCCCCGGAAACGGACACCGCTACGAGCAGTACTTC.

The CDR3 region is CASSFRGSSLYEQYF. The CDR3 nucleotides read TGTGCCAGCAGTTTTAGGGGGTCTAGTCTCTACGAGCAGTACTTC. The genes are TRBV12-3 or TRBV12-4 and TRBJ2-7; the D gene is possibly TRBD1 (6 bases). The ends were cut back, 3 bases at V and 3 bases at J, with 15 bases in the middle. CDR3 length equals 15 residues.

This sequence joins TRBV5-5 and TRBJ1-1, with D unclear. V lost 0 bases to trimming and J lost 4 bases, with 10 bases between them. The CDR3 has 14 amino acids. CDR1 and CDR2 from the germline V gene are SGHKS and YYEKEE (reference sequence). CDR3 amino acids: CASSLESRRTEAFF. CDR3 bases: TGTGCCAGCAGCTTGGAGTCAAGACGCACTGAAGCTTTCTTT.

The gene calls are TRBV2 and TRBJ2-1, with D possibly being TRBD1 (6 bases). The CDR3 totals 14 residues. V was clipped by 3 bases and J by 8 bases, with 14 bases between them. Per the germline V gene, CDR1 is SNHLY and CDR2 is FYNNEI. The CDR3 loop is CASSEGALLDEQFF. The CDR3, as DNA: TGTGCCAGCAGTGAGGGGGCACTATTGGATGAGCAGTTCTTC. Full variable domain (rest looked up from reference TRBV2 and TRBJ2-1): EPEVTQTPSHQVTQMGQEVILRCVPISNHLYFYWYRQILGQKVEFLVSFYNNEISEKSEIFDDQFSVERPDGSNFTLKIRSTKLEDSAMYFCASSEGALLDEQFFGPGTRLTVL.

The V call is TRBV7-9, the J call TRBJ2-3; D uncertain. The CDR3 is 12 amino acids. The germline CDR1 and CDR2 sequences are SEHNR and FQNEAQ (reference sequence). V gave up 6 bases and J gave up 9 bases, with 13 bases separating them. The chain's CDR3 is CASSSQALTQYF. The DNA for the CDR3 is TGTGCCAGCAGTTCACAAGCCCTGACGCAGTATTTT.

This clonotype was picked up many times. The rearrangement links TRBV20-1 to TRBJ1-2; D not certain. V shed 0 bases and J shed 5 bases, with 10 bases lying between them. The CDR3 extends over 13 amino acids. Germline lookup yields CDR1 DFQATT and CDR2 SNEGSKA (reference sequence). The CDR3 loop is CSARDPEQYGYTF. The CDR3 DNA is TGCAGTGCTAGAGACCCGGAACAATATGGCTACACCTTC.

A few counts support this clonotype. The CDR3 protein is CASQRREGANVLTF. The DNA for the CDR3 is TGTGCCAGCCAAAGGCGGGAAGGGGCCAACGTCCTGACTTTC. The chain couples TRBV3-1 to TRBJ2-6; D is perhaps TRBD2 (6 bases). Germline loops: CDR1 LGHDT, CDR2 YNNKEL (reference sequence). Trimming took 8 bases from V and 4 from J, leaving 12 bases between them. The CDR3 length is 14 residues.

This rearrangement joins TRBV12-3 or TRBV12-4 to TRBJ2-1; 8 nucleotides line up with TRBD1. The CDR3 extends over 18 amino acids. With V trimmed by 5 bases and J by 3 bases, 15 bases remained unmatched. Written as DNA, the CDR3 is TGTGCCAGCAGTCAAATACTTCCCGGGACAGGTCTCTACAATGAGCAGTTCTTC. This encodes CASSQILPGTGLYNEQFF.

This clonotype was observed a handful of times. This chain links TRBV6-2 or TRBV6-3 with TRBJ2-7; TRBD2 aligns across 11 bases. Looked up from germline, CDR1 is MNHEY and CDR2 is SVGEGT. Trimming at V came to 8 bases and at J to 0 bases, leaving 6 bases not matched to a gene. The CDR3 loop spans 15 amino acids. CDR3 region: CASRTGLAVSYEQYF. CDR3 DNA sequence: TGTGCCAGCCGAACGGGACTAGCGGTCTCCTACGAGCAGTACTTC.